The entry below describes one T cell receptor beta chain. This clonotype was observed a handful of times. Its binding antigen is unknown. No base qualities exist here, and no much larger clone lies one base off it. This specimen comes from a study of T cells after yellow fever vaccination (dated by TCRdb to the late 2010s). With respect to the entire study: The SMART-Seq v4 Ultra Low Input RNA kit was used to prepare libraries from fractions with low cell numbers. To follow T-cell clones before and after both primary and booster YFV17D yellow fever vaccination, bulk TCR alpha and beta repertoires underwent longitudinal sequencing. The cohort comprised two healthy male donors, one aged 18 to 29 and one aged 30 to 40 years. Bulk PBMC replicates and cell subsets were isolated from blood drawn at multiple timepoints before and after both primary and secondary immunization. The research as a whole found: A small fraction of clonotypes appeared in both the CD4 and CD8 compartments, likely as a result of convergent recombination. Most clones expanded after primary vaccination (96% of CD4 and 70% to 90% of CD8) were re-detected after the booster, suggesting that broad memory maintenance occurred. Only two donors were included in the study, so the extent to which the findings can be generalized is limited. The secondary T-cell response was weaker than the primary response but faster, peaking on day 5 instead of day 15. Computational filtering was required because FACS-sorted repertoires could contain abundant contaminating clonotypes from the bulk population.

Reads for this sample came from an Illumina NovaSeq 6000. Synthesis of TCR cDNA relied on 5'RACE template switching, a step that introduced a universal primer site along with unique molecular identifiers. cDNA synthesis was primed from both the TCR alpha and TCR beta constant segments. Library amplification involved two PCR steps, and the second step added sample barcodes and sequencing adapters. Sequencing of libraries was performed on Illumina HiSeq 2500 (2x100 bp) or NovaSeq (2x150 bp). As for the authors' bioinformatics: MIGEC handled demultiplexing of reads and collapsing into UMI consensus sequences, while MiXCR performed V(D)J alignment. Vaccine-responding clonotypes were defined with edgeR using replicate PBMC samples, requiring FDR below 0.01 and a log2 fold change above 5 up to day 15. Bulk clonotypes were assigned CD4 or CD8 identity according to which sequenced CD4 or CD8 repertoire held them at higher abundance. The raw public data were reprocessed by TCRdb itself: fastp quality trimming at Q25, MiXCR clonotype calling, in-frame beta chains only. Each record represents a unique CDR3 protein, reported with the most common genes and DNA among its rows. The V and J calls come from TCRdb's annotation, not from the publication. Across this sample there are about 320,000 distinct CDR3 sequences, with approximately 4% seen only once. Of the sample, approximately 19% is held by the ten largest clones.

According to the study, the label for this sample's treatment or condition signals: live attenuated yellow fever vaccine strain. At each blood-draw timepoint, two biological replicates of bulk PBMCs were collected. A standard Ficoll-Paque protocol was used to isolate PBMCs from peripheral blood. TriZol was used to extract RNA from bulk PBMCs, from CD4 and CD8 fractions, and from dextramer-positive and dextramer-negative fractions. Based on the germline V gene, the CDR1 and CDR2 sequences are SNHLY and FYNNEI. The CDR3 holds 13 amino acids from the cysteine to the phenylalanine. Of the read, only the CDR3 DNA is kept; its 39 bases are in frame from base 1. The V end gives up 8 bases and the J end 6 bases, leaving 2 bases in the junction not matched to a gene.

The material sequenced was PBMCs, taken 15 days after the yellow fever booster vaccination. The chain is made from TRBV2 and TRBJ2-1; TRBD2 matches 12 bases in the middle. This clonotype was obtained from a man between 18 and 29 years old who received the YFV17D yellow fever vaccine. The CDR3 corresponds to CASRLAGANEQFF. Read as DNA, the sequence is TGTGCCAGCCGACTAGCGGGGGCCAATGAGCAGTTCTTC.